The 4 T cell receptor beta chains presented below share a single source sample, sequenced in a study of regulatory T cells in long-lasting Graves disease. Construction of TCR beta libraries relied on iRepertoire HTBI primers and on Arm-PCR targeting CDR3 regions. TCRdb re-derived calls from the multiplex PCR reads in MiXCR, one entry per CDR3 protein. The sample carries a few hundred thousand distinct CDR3 sequences, less than 15% recorded once. The time point was: newly diagnosed GD, antithyroid drugs for less than 3 months. PBMCs provided the RNA from which the TCR library was made. The same data also went into a second study, on T cells in Graves' hyperthyroidism and ophthalmopathy.

The sample here was peripheral blood mononuclear cells (PBMCs), taken at new diagnosis, from a patient treated with antithyroid drugs. These receptors originate from a woman between 45 and 65 years old with Graves disease.

As for this clonotype: A much more abundant neighbour one base away suggests this may be a read error. This rearrangement joins TRBV5-1 to TRBJ1-4; 9 positions match TRBD1. The CDR3 loop spans 15 amino acids. Unmatched junction bases numbered 6, after V lost 2 bases and J lost 7 bases. Per germline, CDR1 SGHRS and CDR2 YFSETQ. CDR3 region: CASSFTTGGREKLFF. As DNA, the CDR3 is TGCGCCAGCAGCTTCACGACAGGGGGGCGTGAAAAACTGTTTTTT.

This clonotype was seen ten or more times. The CDR3 coding sequence is TGTGCCAGCAGTTTAGCGCCGTCGACAGGTTTTGGCTACACCTTC. This encodes CASSLAPSTGFGYTF. The chain recombines TRBV27 with TRBJ1-2; TRBD1 is a possible D gene (6 bases). Deletions cut 2 bases from V and 7 bases from J, with 17 bases between. Germline loops: CDR1 MNHEY, CDR2 SMNVEV (reference sequence). The CDR3 spans 15 residues.

This clonotype was counted at least ten times. V and J are TRBV12-3 or TRBV12-4 and TRBJ2-3; TRBD1 matches at 11 bases. Trimming removed 2 bases from V and 3 bases from J; junction bases left unmatched: 10. This CDR3 is built from 18 residues. DNA for the CDR3: TGTGCCAGCAGTTTACTAGGGACAGGGGGTATTGCGACAGATACGCAGTATTTT. Protein product: CASSLLGTGGIATDTQYF.

A remark on this clonotype: A much larger clonotype is one base distant, so this may be a read error. The genes are TRBV27 and TRBJ1-5, with D possibly being TRBD1 (5 bases). Germline CDR1 MNHEY, CDR2 SMNVEV (reference sequence). There are 15 residues in the CDR3. The CDR3 sequence is CAGSLIGTNNQPQHF. CDR3 sequence (DNA): TGTGCCGGCAGTTTAATAGGGACGAACAATCAGCCCCAGCATTTT.